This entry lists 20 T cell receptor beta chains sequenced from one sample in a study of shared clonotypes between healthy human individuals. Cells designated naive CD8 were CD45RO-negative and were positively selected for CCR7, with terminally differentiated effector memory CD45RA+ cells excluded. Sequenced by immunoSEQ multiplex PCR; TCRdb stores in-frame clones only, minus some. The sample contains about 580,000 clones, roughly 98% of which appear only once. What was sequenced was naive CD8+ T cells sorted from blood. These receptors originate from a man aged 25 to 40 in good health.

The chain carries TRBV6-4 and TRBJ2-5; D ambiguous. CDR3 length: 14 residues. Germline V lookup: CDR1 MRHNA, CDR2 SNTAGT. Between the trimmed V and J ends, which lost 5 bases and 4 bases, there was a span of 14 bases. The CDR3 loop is CASSPMPGRETQYF. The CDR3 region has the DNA TGTGCCAGCAGTCCGATGCCGGGTCGAGAGACCCAGTACTTC.

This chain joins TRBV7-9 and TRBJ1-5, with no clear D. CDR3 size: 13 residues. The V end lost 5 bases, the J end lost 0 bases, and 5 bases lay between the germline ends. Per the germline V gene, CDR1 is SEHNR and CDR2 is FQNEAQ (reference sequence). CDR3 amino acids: CASSRGSNQPQHF. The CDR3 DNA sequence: TGTGCCAGCAGCCGGGGTAGCAATCAGCCCCAGCATTTT.

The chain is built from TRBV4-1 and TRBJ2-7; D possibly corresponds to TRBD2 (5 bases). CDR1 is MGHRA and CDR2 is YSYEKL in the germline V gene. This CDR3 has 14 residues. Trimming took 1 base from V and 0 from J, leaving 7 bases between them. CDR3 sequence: CASSQGGYSYEQYF. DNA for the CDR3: TGCGCCAGCAGCCAAGGCGGGTACTCCTACGAGCAGTACTTC.

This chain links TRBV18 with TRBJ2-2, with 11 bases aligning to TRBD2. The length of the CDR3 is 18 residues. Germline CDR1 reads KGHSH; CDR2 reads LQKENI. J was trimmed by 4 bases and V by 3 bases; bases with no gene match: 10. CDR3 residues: CASSPVRRLAGSTGELFF. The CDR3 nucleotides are TGTGCCAGCTCACCCGTTAGACGACTAGCGGGATCCACCGGGGAGCTGTTTTTT. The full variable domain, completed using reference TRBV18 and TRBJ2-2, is NAGVMQNPRHLVRRRGQEARLRCSPMKGHSHVYWYRQLPEEGLKFMVYLQKENIIDESGMPKERFSAEFPKEGPSILRIQQVVRGDSAAYFCASSPVRRLAGSTGELFFGEGSRLTVL.

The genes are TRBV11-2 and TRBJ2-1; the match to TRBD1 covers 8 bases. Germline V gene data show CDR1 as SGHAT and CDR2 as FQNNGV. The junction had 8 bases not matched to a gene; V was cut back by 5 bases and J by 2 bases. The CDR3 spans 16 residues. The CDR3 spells CASSSTGTGTYNEQFF. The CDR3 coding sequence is TGTGCCAGCAGCAGCACCGGGACAGGAACCTACAATGAGCAGTTCTTC.

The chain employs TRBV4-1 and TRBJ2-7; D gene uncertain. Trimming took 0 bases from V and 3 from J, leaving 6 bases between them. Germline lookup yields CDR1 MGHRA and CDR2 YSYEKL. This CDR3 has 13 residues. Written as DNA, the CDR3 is TGCGCCAGCAGCCAAGAAAGCAGCTACGAGCAGTACTTC. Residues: CASSQESSYEQYF.

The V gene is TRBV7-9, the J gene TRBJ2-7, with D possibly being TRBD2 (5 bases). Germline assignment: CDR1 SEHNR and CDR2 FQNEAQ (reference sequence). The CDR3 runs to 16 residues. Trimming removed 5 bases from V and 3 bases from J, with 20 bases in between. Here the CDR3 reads CASSTPTGYNSYEQYF. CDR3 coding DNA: TGTGCCAGCAGCACCCCGACGGGGTACAATAGCTACGAGCAGTACTTC.

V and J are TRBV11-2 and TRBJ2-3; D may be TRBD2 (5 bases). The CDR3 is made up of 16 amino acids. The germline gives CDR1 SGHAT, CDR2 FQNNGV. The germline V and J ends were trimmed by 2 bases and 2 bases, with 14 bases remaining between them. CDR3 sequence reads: CASSLFGREPTDTQYF. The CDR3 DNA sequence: TGTGCCAGCAGCTTATTTGGTCGGGAACCCACAGATACGCAGTATTTT.

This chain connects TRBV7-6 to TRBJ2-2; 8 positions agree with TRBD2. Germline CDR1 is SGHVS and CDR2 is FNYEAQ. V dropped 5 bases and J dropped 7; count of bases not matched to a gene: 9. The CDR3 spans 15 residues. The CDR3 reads CASSLGLVPGGELFF. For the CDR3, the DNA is TGTGCCAGCAGCCTGGGACTAGTCCCTGGCGGGGAGCTGTTTTTT.

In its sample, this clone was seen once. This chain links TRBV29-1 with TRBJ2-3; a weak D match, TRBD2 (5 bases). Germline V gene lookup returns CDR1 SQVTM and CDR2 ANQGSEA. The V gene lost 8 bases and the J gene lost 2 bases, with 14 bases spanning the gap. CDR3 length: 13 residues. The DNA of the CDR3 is TGCAGCTCTTGGGAGAGCAACACAGATACGCAGTATTTT. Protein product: CSSWESNTDTQYF.

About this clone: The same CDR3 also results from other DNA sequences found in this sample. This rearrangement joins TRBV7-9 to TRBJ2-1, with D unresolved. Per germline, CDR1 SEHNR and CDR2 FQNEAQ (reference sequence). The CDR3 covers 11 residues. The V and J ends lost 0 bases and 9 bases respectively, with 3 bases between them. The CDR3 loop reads CASSLASEQFF. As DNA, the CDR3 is TGTGCCAGCAGCTTAGCAAGTGAGCAGTTCTTC.

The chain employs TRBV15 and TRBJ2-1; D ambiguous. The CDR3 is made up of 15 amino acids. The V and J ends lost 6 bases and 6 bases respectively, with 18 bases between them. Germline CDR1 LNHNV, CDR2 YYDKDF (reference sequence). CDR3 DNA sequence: TGTGCCACCAGGGGAACTGAGGTGGTTGTCAATGAGCAGTTCTTC. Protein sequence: CATRGTEVVVNEQFF.

CDR3 coding DNA: TGTGCCAGCAGCCACTATGGGGCTAGCGGGAGGCACGAGCAGTACTTC. Translating gives CASSHYGASGRHEQYF. The chain joins TRBV28 to TRBJ2-7; the match to TRBD2 covers 11 bases. Germline V lookup: CDR1 MDHEN, CDR2 SYDVKM. Trimming took 6 bases from V and 5 from J; bases not matched to a gene: 12. The CDR3 length is 16 residues. Looking up the rest from reference TRBV28 and TRBJ2-7 gives the full variable domain: DVKVTQSSRYLVKRTGEKVFLECVQDMDHENMFWYRQDPGLGLRLIYFSYDVKMKEKGDIPEGYSVSREKKERFSLILESASTNQTSMYLCASSHYGASGRHEQYFGPGTRLTVT.

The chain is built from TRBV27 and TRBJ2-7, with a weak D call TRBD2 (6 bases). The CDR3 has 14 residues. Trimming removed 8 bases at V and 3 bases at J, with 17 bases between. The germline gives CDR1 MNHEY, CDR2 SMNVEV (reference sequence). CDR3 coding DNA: TGTGCCAGCGGGTCTCCGGGAGTAAGCTACGAGCAGTACTTC. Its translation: CASGSPGVSYEQYF.

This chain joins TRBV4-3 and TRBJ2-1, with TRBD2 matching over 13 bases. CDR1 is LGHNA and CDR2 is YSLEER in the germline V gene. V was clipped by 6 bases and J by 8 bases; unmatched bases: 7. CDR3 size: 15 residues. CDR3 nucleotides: TGCGCCAGCAGTAGGACTAGCGGGAGATTCGATGAGCAGTTCTTC. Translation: CASSRTSGRFDEQFF.

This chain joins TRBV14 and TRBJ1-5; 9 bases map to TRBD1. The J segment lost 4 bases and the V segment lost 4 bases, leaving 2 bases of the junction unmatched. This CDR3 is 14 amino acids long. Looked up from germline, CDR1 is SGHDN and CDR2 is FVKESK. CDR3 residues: CASSLGQGNQPQHF. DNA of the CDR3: TGTGCCAGCAGCCTGGGACAGGGAAATCAGCCCCAGCATTTT.

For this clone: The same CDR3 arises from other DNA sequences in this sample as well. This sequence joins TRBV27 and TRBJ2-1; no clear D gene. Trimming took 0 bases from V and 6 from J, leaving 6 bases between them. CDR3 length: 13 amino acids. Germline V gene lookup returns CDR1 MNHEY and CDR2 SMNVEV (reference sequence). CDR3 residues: CASSLSVRNEQFF. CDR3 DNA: TGTGCCAGCAGTTTATCGGTGCGCAATGAGCAGTTCTTC.

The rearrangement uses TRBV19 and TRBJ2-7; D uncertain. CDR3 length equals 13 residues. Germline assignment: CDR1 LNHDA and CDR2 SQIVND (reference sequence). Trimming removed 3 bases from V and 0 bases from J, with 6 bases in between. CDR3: CASSIWDSYEQYF. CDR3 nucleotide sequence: TGTGCCAGTAGTATTTGGGACTCCTACGAGCAGTACTTC.

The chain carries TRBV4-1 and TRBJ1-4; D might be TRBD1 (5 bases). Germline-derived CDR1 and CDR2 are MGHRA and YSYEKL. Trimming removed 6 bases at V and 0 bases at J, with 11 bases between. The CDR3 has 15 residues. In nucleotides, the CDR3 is TGCGCCAGCAGGCAGGGTATAACAACTAATGAAAAACTGTTTTTT. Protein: CASRQGITTNEKLFF.

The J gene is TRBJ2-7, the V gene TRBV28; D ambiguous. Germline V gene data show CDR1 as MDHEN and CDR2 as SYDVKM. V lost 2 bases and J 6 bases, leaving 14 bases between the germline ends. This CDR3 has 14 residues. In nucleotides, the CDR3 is TGTGCCAGCAGTTTAGGGGTAGAGTTGTTCGAGCAGTACTTC. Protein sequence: CASSLGVELFEQYF.